The 19 T cell receptor beta chains presented below share a single source sample, sequenced in a study of long-term antiretroviral therapy in people with HIV. Investigators performed immunoSEQ version v3.0 at survey level. Only in-frame clones appear in the TCRdb table, and some are missing; sequencing was by immunoSEQ multiplex PCR. The sample yields approximately 21,000 clones, roughly 85% seen once. The sample in question was unsorted PBMCs, obtained at the start of antiretroviral therapy. The receptors were sampled from a man aged 50-59 years with HIV.

J is TRBJ2-3 and V is TRBV7-9, with 9 bases fitting TRBD2. The trim removed 4 bases at V and 2 bases at J, leaving 4 bases unmatched. The CDR3 covers 15 residues. Germline V CDR1 and CDR2: SEHNR, FQNEAQ (reference sequence). The CDR3 protein is CASSSSGTITDTQYF. Written as DNA, the CDR3 is TGTGCCAGCAGCTCTAGCGGGACCATCACAGATACGCAGTATTTT.

This rearrangement joins TRBV5-1 to TRBJ1-4; no reliable D call. This CDR3 comprises 16 residues. V was pared by 0 bases and J by 0 bases, with 9 bases between. CDR1 and CDR2 (germline): SGHRS, YFSETQ. The CDR3 bases are TGCGCCAGCAGCTTGGTTCGGGCGTCAACTAATGAAAAACTGTTTTTT. Its protein is CASSLVRASTNEKLFF.

The V and J genes are TRBV7-2 and TRBJ1-4, with D possibly being TRBD1 (6 bases). This CDR3 comprises 18 residues. Germline CDR1 is SGHTA and CDR2 is FQGNSA. Trimming took 2 bases from V and 4 from J, leaving 20 bases between them. Here the CDR3 reads CASSLYRQGGQNNEKLFF. DNA for the CDR3: TGTGCCAGCAGCTTATATCGGCAGGGAGGACAGAATAATGAAAAACTGTTTTTT.

This sequence joins TRBV9 and TRBJ2-7; perhaps D is TRBD1 or TRBD2 (5 bases each). Looked up from germline, CDR1 is SGDLS and CDR2 is YYNGEE. CDR3 length equals 14 residues. V lost 4 bases to trimming and J lost 1 base, with 12 bases between them. The CDR3 DNA reads TGTGCCAGCAGCCGAGGGACGGGATCCTACGAGCAGTACTTC. Amino acid sequence: CASSRGTGSYEQYF. The full variable domain, rest sourced from reference TRBV9 and TRBJ2-7, is DSGVTQTPKHLITATGQRVTLRCSPRSGDLSVYWYQQSLDQGLQFLIQYYNGEERAKGNILERFSAQQFPDLHSELNLSSLELGDSALYFCASSRGTGSYEQYFGPGTRLTVT.

The chain uses TRBV18 and TRBJ1-4; 8 nucleotides line up with TRBD1. Germline V gene lookup returns CDR1 KGHSH and CDR2 LQKENI. J lost 5 bases, V lost 5 bases, and 7 bases had no gene match. The CDR3 totals 15 residues. The CDR3 DNA follows: TGTGCCAGCTCATCACAGGGGACAGGCAATGAAAAACTGTTTTTT. Encoded protein: CASSSQGTGNEKLFF.

This chain's CDR3 is CAWSTETSGRWNEQFF. The CDR3 DNA is TGTGCCTGGAGTACAGAGACTAGCGGGAGATGGAACGAGCAGTTCTTC. V usage is TRBV30 and J usage is TRBJ2-1, with 12 bases that match TRBD2. The CDR3 length is 16 residues. V shed 2 bases and J 10 bases; nucleotides not matched to a gene: 12. Germline CDR1 is GTSNPN and CDR2 is SVGIG (reference sequence).

The chain employs TRBV28 and TRBJ1-1; 7 bases match TRBD1. V lost 5 bases, J lost 4 bases, and 16 bases stayed unmatched. In germline, CDR1 is MDHEN, CDR2 SYDVKM. This CDR3 region has 17 residues. This CDR3 is CASSLGQAYPFGTEAFF. CDR3 sequence (DNA): TGTGCCAGCAGTCTAGGACAGGCATACCCCTTTGGCACTGAAGCTTTCTTT.

Only a few counts were recorded for this clone. J is TRBJ2-6 and V is TRBV10-3, with TRBD1 as a possible D gene (6 bases). V was pared by 2 bases and J by 0 bases, with 17 bases between. The CDR3 runs to 19 residues. Germline CDR1 is ENHRY and CDR2 is SYGVKD. The CDR3 loop is CAISEIQGSEGSGANVLTF. DNA for the CDR3: TGTGCCATCAGTGAGATACAGGGATCTGAAGGCTCTGGGGCCAACGTCCTGACTTTC.

This rearrangement joins TRBV6-4 to TRBJ2-4; TRBD1 might be the D (8 bases). From germline, CDR1 is MRHNA and CDR2 SNTAGT. V was shortened by 5 bases and J by 8 bases, with 19 bases between the two germline ends. This CDR3 is 15 amino acids long. The CDR3 sequence: CASSPTGEGFDIQYF. The CDR3 nucleotides are TGTGCCAGCAGTCCGACAGGGGAGGGGTTTGACATTCAGTACTTC.

This sequence joins TRBV5-1 and TRBJ1-1; D not certain. The CDR3 is 14 residues long. Germline CDR1 reads SGHRS; CDR2 reads YFSETQ. The V end lost 5 bases, the J end lost 3 bases, and 14 bases lay between the germline ends. The CDR3 nucleotides read TGCGCCAGCAGATTTGGGGAGGAGGACACTGAAGCTTTCTTT. It translates to CASRFGEEDTEAFF.

V usage is TRBV7-2 and J usage is TRBJ1-2; 7 nucleotides align to TRBD1. J was trimmed by 8 bases and V by 5 bases; bases with no gene match: 11. Germline values: CDR1 SGHTA, CDR2 FQGNSA. The CDR3 covers 14 residues. Here the CDR3 reads CASSPRTGPIGYTF. CDR3 sequence (DNA): TGTGCCAGCAGCCCCCGGACAGGACCAATAGGCTACACCTTC. Combining the CDR3 with reference TRBV7-2 and TRBJ1-2 gives the whole variable domain GAGVSQSPSNKVTEKGKDVELRCDPISGHTALYWYRQSLGQGLEFLIYFQGNSAPDKSGLPSDRFSAERTGGSVSTLTIQRTQQEDSAVYLCASSPRTGPIGYTFGSGTRLTVV.

This clone has only a few counts. The J gene is TRBJ1-4, the V gene TRBV7-9; D is uncertain. The germline CDR1 and CDR2 sequences are SEHNR and FQNEAQ (reference sequence). The CDR3 is 11 amino acids. Trimming took 3 bases from V and 8 from J, leaving 4 bases between them. CDR3 sequence (DNA): TGTGCCAGCAGCTTTCGCGAAAAACTGTTTTTT. Translated, it gives CASSFREKLFF. Drawing the rest from reference TRBV7-9 and TRBJ1-4, the complete variable domain is DTGVSQNPRHKITKRGQNVTFRCDPISEHNRLYWYRQTLGQGPEFLTYFQNEAQLEKSRLLSDRFSAERPKGSFSTLEIQRTEQGDSAMYLCASSFREKLFFGSGTQLSVL.

The CDR3 coding sequence is TGTGCCAGCAGTCCCCGGACGGCCAAAAACATTCAGTACTTC. Translated: CASSPRTAKNIQYF. The rearrangement joins TRBV6-5 to TRBJ2-4, with D unclear. Looked up from germline, CDR1 is MNHEY and CDR2 is SVGAGI. The CDR3 is 14 amino acids. The germline V and J ends were trimmed by 5 bases and 1 base, with 9 bases remaining between them.

The rearrangement uses TRBV28 and TRBJ2-7, with no clear D. V was shortened by 1 base and J by 0 bases, with 16 bases between the two germline ends. Germline CDR1 and CDR2: MDHEN and SYDVKM. This CDR3 has 17 residues. The CDR3 DNA is TGTGCCAGCAGTTTATTAGGCCAACGTTCAAGCTCCTACGAGCAGTACTTC. It is translated as CASSLLGQRSSSYEQYF. Supplemented by reference TRBV28 and TRBJ2-7, the full variable domain reads DVKVTQSSRYLVKRTGEKVFLECVQDMDHENMFWYRQDPGLGLRLIYFSYDVKMKEKGDIPEGYSVSREKKERFSLILESASTNQTSMYLCASSLLGQRSSSYEQYFGPGTRLTVT.

The chain joins TRBV25-1 to TRBJ2-7; D remains ambiguous. Germline lookup yields CDR1 MGHDK and CDR2 SYGVNS. The CDR3 has 14 residues. The germline V and J ends were trimmed by 0 bases and 5 bases, with 11 bases remaining between them. The CDR3 bases are TGTGCCAGCAGTGAATATGGGAACATGGACGAGCAGTACTTC. Translation gives CASSEYGNMDEQYF.

The J gene is TRBJ1-6, the V gene TRBV7-9; 8 nucleotides align to TRBD1. This CDR3 region has 15 residues. CDR1 is SEHNR and CDR2 is FQNEAQ in the germline V gene (reference sequence). V trimming: 5 bases; J trimming: 8 bases; junction bases outside the gene matches: 8. CDR3 DNA sequence: TGTGCCAGCAGCCGCAAGACAGGGGCCTATTCACCCCTCCACTTT. This encodes CASSRKTGAYSPLHF.

The chain combines TRBV13 with TRBJ2-1, with 9 bases matching TRBD2. Per germline, CDR1 PRHDT and CDR2 FYEKMQ (reference sequence). CDR3 length: 14 amino acids. V lost 4 bases to trimming and J lost 10 bases; unmatched junction nucleotides: 8. The CDR3, as DNA: TGTGCCAGCAGCTACTTGCTAGCGGGGAAAGAGCAGTTCTTC. Amino acids: CASSYLLAGKEQFF.

This clone was observed once. The gene calls are TRBV7-9 and TRBJ2-2, with D tentatively TRBD2 (7 bases). CDR3 size: 16 residues. The V end was cut by 3 bases, the J end by 3 bases, with 14 bases between. CDR1 and CDR2 (germline): SEHNR, FQNEAQ (reference sequence). DNA for the CDR3: TGTGCCAGCAGCTTTCTCGCGGGGGCCCACACCGGGGAGCTGTTTTTT. It specifies CASSFLAGAHTGELFF.

The rearrangement links TRBV11-3 to TRBJ1-3; D gene uncertain. This CDR3 region has 14 residues. Trimming took off 5 bases at V and 6 bases at J, with 14 bases between the two ends. CDR1 is SGHNT and CDR2 is YENEEA in the germline V gene. This CDR3 is CASSQPEEENTIYF. The CDR3 DNA is TGTGCCAGCAGCCAGCCGGAGGAGGAAAACACCATATATTTT.